This T cell receptor beta chain was identified in a study of T cell responses to AZD1222 COVID-19 vaccine. General observations from the study: Two AZD1222 doses significantly raised spike-specific TCR breadth and depth over controls.

This CDR3 is built from 12 residues. Germline V lookup: CDR1 SGHAT, CDR2 FQDESV (reference sequence). V dropped 5 bases and J dropped 6 bases, with 7 bases sitting between them. A word on this clone: Its target is not known.

Using immunoSEQ multiplex PCR, the repertoire was profiled, and TCRdb retains in-frame clones only, with some absent. The sample has tens of thousands of clones, 65% to 90% seen once. Material: peripheral blood, obtained on day 0 of AZD1222 vaccination. The J gene is TRBJ2-2, the V gene TRBV11-1; no definite D call. The TCR originated in an adult in good health. The CDR3 bases are TGTGCCAGCAGCGCCCTAGCCGGGGAGCTGTTTTTT. Its protein is CASSALAGELFF.